This T cell receptor beta chain originates from a study of cytomegalovirus exposure and HLA in healthy donors. From germline, CDR1 is GTSNPN and CDR2 SVGIG (reference sequence). The CDR3 runs to 15 residues. V lost 0 bases and J lost 5; bases outside the gene matches: 8. The study ran its PCR with 60 Vbeta and 13 Jbeta primers. Assay: immunoSEQ multiplex PCR; the TCRdb copy retains only in-frame clones and omits some. The sample consists of 90,000 to 110,000 clones, around 80% of them appearing once. V usage is TRBV30 and J usage is TRBJ2-5; 8 bases agree with TRBD2. Sequencing was performed on PBMCs. The TCR comes from a man between 40 and 49 years old in good health and CMV-seropositive. In nucleotides, the CDR3 is TGTGCCTGGAGTGTCGACGGGGGGGCCTTCGAGACCCAGTACTTC. Its protein is CAWSVDGGAFETQYF.